These 4 T cell receptor beta chains originate from one sample sequenced in a study of shared clonotypes between healthy human individuals. As defined, naive CD8 cells were CD45RO-negative and positively selected for CCR7, with terminally differentiated effector memory CD45RA+ cells excluded. The table came from immunoSEQ multiplex PCR; TCRdb's copy has only in-frame clones and leaves some out. The sample shows about 2 million clones, less than 95% of them seen only once. The sample comprised naive CD8+ T cells sorted from blood. The receptors originated from a man between 18 and 29 years old in good health.

This chain joins TRBV10-1 and TRBJ2-1, with D possibly TRBD1 on 5 matching bases. This CDR3 is built from 16 residues. In germline, CDR1 is WNHNN, CDR2 SYGVQD (reference sequence). The V end lost 3 bases, the J end lost 2 bases, and 14 bases lay between the germline ends. The CDR3 loop is CASSEASGAAYNEQFF. CDR3 bases: TGCGCCAGCAGTGAAGCTTCTGGGGCAGCCTACAATGAGCAGTTCTTC.

V usage is TRBV7-9 and J usage is TRBJ1-1, with 9 bases that match TRBD1. The V gene's germline CDR1 is SEHNR and CDR2 FQNEAQ (reference sequence). V was pared by 6 bases and J by 4 bases, with 15 bases of the junction left unmatched. CDR3 length: 17 amino acids. The CDR3 coding sequence is TGTGCCAGCAGTACTTACAGGGGGCCAATGGAGGCCACTGAAGCTTTCTTT. Residues: CASSTYRGPMEATEAFF.

The genes are TRBV5-1 and TRBJ1-1; 9 bases agree with TRBD1. Germline V lookup: CDR1 SGHRS, CDR2 YFSETQ. This CDR3 spans 14 amino acids. V dropped 5 bases and J dropped 11; count of bases not matched to a gene: 13. The CDR3 DNA follows: TGCGCCAGCAGTGCTGACAGGGGGATAAACCAGGCTTTCTTT. This codes for CASSADRGINQAFF.

The V gene is TRBV6-5, the J gene TRBJ2-7; possibly TRBD2 for D (6 bases). Looked up from germline, CDR1 is MNHEY and CDR2 is SVGAGI. CDR3 length equals 14 residues. Trimming pared 4 bases from V and 5 bases from J, leaving 15 bases between. CDR3 nucleotides: TGTGCCAGCAGTTTCGCCGCGGGATTCAACGAGCAGTACTTC. It is translated as CASSFAAGFNEQYF.